These 32 T cell receptor beta chains were sequenced from one sample in a study of shared clonotypes between healthy human individuals. Positive CCR7 selection of CD45RO-negative cells yielded the naive CD8 cells, and terminally differentiated effector memory CD45RA+ cells were excluded. The method was immunoSEQ multiplex PCR; TCRdb's version includes in-frame clones alone and lacks a portion of them. In the table there are about 2 million clones, roughly 95% of which are singletons. Specimen: naive CD8+ T cells sorted from blood. The receptors here all came from a man aged 18 to 29 in good health.

In its sample, this clone was seen a few times. V and J are TRBV19 and TRBJ1-5; 9 bases line up with TRBD1. Germline lookup yields CDR1 LNHDA and CDR2 SQIVND (reference sequence). CDR3 length: 16 amino acids. Unmatched junction bases numbered 6, after V lost 3 bases and J lost 3 bases. The chain's CDR3 is CASSIPTGGSNQPQHF. The CDR3 DNA sequence: TGTGCCAGTAGTATTCCGACAGGGGGATCCAATCAGCCCCAGCATTTT.

Comments on this clone: With a much larger clone just one base away, this may be a read error. V gene TRBV7-9 combines with J gene TRBJ2-2; D is uncertain. CDR3 length: 12 amino acids. The V end was cut by 5 bases, the J end by 2 bases, with 3 bases between. Germline CDR1 reads SEHNR; CDR2 reads FQNEAQ (reference sequence). The CDR3 bases are TGTGCCAGCAGCGCTAACACCGGGGAGCTGTTTTTT. It translates to CASSANTGELFF.

This chain connects TRBV7-2 to TRBJ2-1, with TRBD1 matching 7 bases. CDR1 and CDR2 from the germline V gene are SGHTA and FQGNSA. Unmatched junction bases numbered 13, after V lost 5 bases and J lost 9 bases. The CDR3 consists of 15 residues. The CDR3 loop is CASSQGGGPGFEQFF. CDR3 in DNA: TGTGCCAGCAGCCAAGGGGGCGGTCCCGGATTTGAGCAGTTCTTC. The variable domain in full, with the rest retrieved from reference TRBV7-2 and TRBJ2-1, is GAGVSQSPSNKVTEKGKDVELRCDPISGHTALYWYRQSLGQGLEFLIYFQGNSAPDKSGLPSDRFSAERTGGSVSTLTIQRTQQEDSAVYLCASSQGGGPGFEQFFGPGTRLTVL.

The chain combines TRBV30 with TRBJ1-5; 10 positions agree with TRBD1. Trimming took 2 bases from V and 0 from J; bases not matched to a gene: 7. CDR3 length: 17 residues. Per the germline V gene, CDR1 is GTSNPN and CDR2 is SVGIG (reference sequence). CDR3 coding DNA: TGTGCCTGGAGTATGGGACAGGGGAGGTATAGCAATCAGCCCCAGCATTTT. This translates into CAWSMGQGRYSNQPQHF.

The chain combines TRBV5-4 with TRBJ2-7, with D possibly being TRBD2 (6 bases). Germline-derived CDR1 and CDR2 are SGHNT and YYREEE (reference sequence). The V end was cut by 3 bases, the J end by 2 bases, with 12 bases between. CDR3 length: 14 amino acids. The CDR3 nucleotides are TGTGCCAGCAGCTGGGGGGTCGGGACCTACGAGCAGTACTTC. Encoded protein: CASSWGVGTYEQYF.

The rearrangement links TRBV4-3 to TRBJ1-1; no clear D gene. This CDR3 contains 15 residues. Germline-derived CDR1 and CDR2 are LGHNA and YSLEER. V was shortened by 4 bases and J by 2 bases, with 14 bases between the two germline ends. The CDR3 region is CASSPGPDINTEAFF. The CDR3, as DNA: TGCGCCAGCAGCCCTGGGCCCGACATCAACACTGAAGCTTTCTTT.

This chain connects TRBV5-6 to TRBJ2-7; D call uncertain. Trimming left V 2 bases short and J 0 bases short, with 12 bases between. In germline, CDR1 is SGHDT, CDR2 YYEEEE. The CDR3 has 15 residues. This CDR3 is CASSFFEEISYEQYF. The CDR3 region has the DNA TGTGCCAGCAGCTTTTTCGAGGAAATCTCCTACGAGCAGTACTTC.

Here the CDR3 reads CAWQTGTGGGYTF. CDR3 in DNA: TGTGCCTGGCAAACCGGGACAGGTGGTGGCTACACCTTC. The V and J genes are TRBV30 and TRBJ1-2; 8 bases line up with TRBD1. After removal of 5 bases from V and 7 bases from J, the junction contained 9 bases not matched to a gene. Germline CDR1 reads GTSNPN; CDR2 reads SVGIG (reference sequence). The CDR3 sequence is 13 residues long.

This chain joins TRBV7-8 and TRBJ2-7; a weak D match, TRBD1 (5 bases). Trimming pared 1 base from V and 4 bases from J, leaving 11 bases between. Germline V gene lookup returns CDR1 SGHVS and CDR2 FQNEAQ. The length of the CDR3 is 14 residues. CDR3 nucleotides: TGTGCCAGCAGCTTAGATACGGACATATACGAGCAGTACTTC. It specifies CASSLDTDIYEQYF.

The CDR3: CASSLSEWDTGELFF. CDR3 bases: TGTGCCAGCAGCCTTAGTGAGTGGGACACCGGGGAGCTGTTTTTT. The chain carries TRBV4-2 and TRBJ2-2; no definite D call. The CDR3 has 15 amino acids. V dropped 4 bases and J dropped 3 bases, with 12 bases sitting between them. Germline loops: CDR1 LGHNA, CDR2 YNFKEQ.

The chain recombines TRBV10-3 with TRBJ2-7; D perhaps matches TRBD2 (5 bases). Deletions cut 5 bases from V and 4 bases from J, with 12 bases between. Germline CDR1 ENHRY, CDR2 SYGVKD. There are 13 residues in the CDR3. In DNA, the CDR3 is TGTGCCATCAGTAACGGGGTCTTATACGAGCAGTACTTC. Protein product: CAISNGVLYEQYF.

V gene TRBV18 combines with J gene TRBJ2-7; 7 bases are shared with TRBD1. This CDR3 contains 14 residues. V lost 1 base, J lost 3 bases, and 3 bases stayed unmatched. Germline values: CDR1 KGHSH, CDR2 LQKENI. As DNA, the CDR3 is TGTGCCAGCTCACCACAGGGGGCGGTCTACGAGCAGTACTTC. As protein: CASSPQGAVYEQYF.

As to this clone: The sample contains more than one DNA sequence encoding this CDR3. This rearrangement joins TRBV4-1 to TRBJ2-1, with 13 positions matching TRBD2. J gave up 9 bases and V 1 base, and 0 bases lay outside the gene matches. Germline lookup yields CDR1 MGHRA and CDR2 YSYEKL. The CDR3 is 14 residues long. The CDR3 sequence is CASSQGLAGGEQFF. The CDR3 DNA is TGCGCCAGCAGCCAAGGACTAGCGGGAGGTGAGCAGTTCTTC.

This rearrangement joins TRBV21-1 to TRBJ2-7; the table assigns TRBD2, which was not confirmed against the DNA. TRBV21-1 is termed a pseudogene. The length of the CDR3 is 13 residues. The CDR3 sequence: CASSSSGVCEQYF. CDR3 sequence (DNA): TGTGCCAGCAGTTCTAGCGGGGTCTGCGAGCAGTACTTC.

This chain connects TRBV28 to TRBJ2-3, with 10 positions matching TRBD1. Losses at the gene ends were 7 bases for V and 0 bases for J; bases not matched to a gene: 10. This CDR3 spans 17 amino acids. Germline V lookup: CDR1 MDHEN, CDR2 SYDVKM. The CDR3 loop reads CASIDPGTGASTDTQYF. CDR3 DNA sequence: TGTGCCAGCATCGATCCCGGGACAGGGGCCAGCACAGATACGCAGTATTTT.

The gene calls are TRBV30 and TRBJ2-2, with TRBD2 as a possible D gene (6 bases). Germline V lookup: CDR1 GTSNPN, CDR2 SVGIG (reference sequence). CDR3 size: 12 residues. V was pared by 2 bases and J by 7 bases, with 8 bases between. The CDR3 spells CAWSWEDGELFF. The CDR3 coding sequence is TGTGCCTGGAGTTGGGAGGACGGGGAGCTGTTTTTT.

V and J are TRBV6-5 and TRBJ1-5; D not resolved. This CDR3 is built from 14 residues. V was shortened by 0 bases and J by 11 bases, with 14 bases between the two germline ends. Per germline, CDR1 MNHEY and CDR2 SVGAGI. This CDR3 reads CASSYSIGFSSQHF. The CDR3 bases are TGTGCCAGCAGTTACTCGATAGGGTTTAGTTCCCAGCATTTT.

This chain uses TRBV4-1 with TRBJ2-7; no clear D gene. CDR1 MGHRA and CDR2 YSYEKL come from the germline V gene. V shed 0 bases and J shed 2 bases, with 14 bases lying between them. This CDR3 region has 16 residues. CDR3 amino acids: CASSQESPPAAYEQYF. CDR3 sequence (DNA): TGCGCCAGCAGCCAAGAGTCTCCACCGGCGGCCTACGAGCAGTACTTC.

The rearrangement uses TRBV5-4 and TRBJ2-6, with TRBD2 as a possible D gene (6 bases). This CDR3 region has 17 residues. V lost 0 bases to trimming and J lost 2 bases, with 12 bases between them. Germline CDR1 and CDR2: SGHNT and YYREEE (reference sequence). Here the CDR3 reads CASSLEWWRAGANVLTF. CDR3 sequence (DNA): TGTGCCAGCAGCTTGGAGTGGTGGAGGGCTGGGGCCAACGTCCTGACTTTC.

As to this clone: This same CDR3 is encoded by further DNA sequences in the sample. V is TRBV5-6 and J is TRBJ2-7; 7 positions agree with TRBD1. With 2 bases clipped from V and 2 bases from J, the junction kept 4 bases outside the gene matches. From germline, CDR1 is SGHDT and CDR2 YYEEEE. The CDR3 loop spans 14 amino acids. The CDR3 coding sequence is TGTGCCAGCAGCTTTTCCGGGACAGCCTACGAGCAGTACTTC. Its protein product is CASSFSGTAYEQYF.

This chain uses TRBV5-1 with TRBJ1-1; 11 nucleotides align to TRBD1. Germline assignment: CDR1 SGHRS and CDR2 YFSETQ. CDR3 length: 19 residues. J gave up 0 bases and V 3 bases, and 13 bases lay outside the gene matches. CDR3 loop: CASSSFRTGGGGMNTEAFF. The CDR3 bases are TGCGCCAGCAGCTCATTCAGGACAGGGGGCGGAGGGATGAACACTGAAGCTTTCTTT.

The V and J genes are TRBV7-9 and TRBJ2-7, with 7 bases matching TRBD2. The CDR3 spans 14 residues. CDR1 is SEHNR, CDR2 FQNEAQ, per germline (reference sequence). Trimming cost V 5 bases and J 4 bases; bases outside gene matches: 8. CDR3: CASSGGGYMYEQYF. The CDR3 nucleotides read TGTGCCAGCAGCGGGGGAGGGTATATGTACGAGCAGTACTTC.

The table lists this clone with a count of one. The V call is TRBV9, the J call TRBJ1-2; D may be TRBD1 (5 bases). Germline values: CDR1 SGDLS, CDR2 YYNGEE. V was shortened by 0 bases and J by 5 bases, with 14 bases between the two germline ends. The CDR3 covers 15 residues. CDR3 amino acids: CASSVGTGPSYGYTF. The CDR3 region has the DNA TGTGCCAGCAGCGTAGGAACAGGACCTAGTTATGGCTACACCTTC.

The V and J genes are TRBV5-1 and TRBJ1-1, with 7 bases identical to TRBD1. The CDR3 sequence is 15 residues long. CDR1 SGHRS and CDR2 YFSETQ come from the germline V gene. V gave up 0 bases and J gave up 5 bases; unmatched junction bases: 7. CDR3 bases: TGCGCCAGCAGCTTGGCCAGGACAGGAGATACTGAAGCTTTCTTT. Protein product: CASSLARTGDTEAFF.

J is TRBJ2-3 and V is TRBV29-1; 12 nucleotides line up with TRBD1. This CDR3 is 15 amino acids long. The J segment lost 6 bases and the V segment lost 6 bases, leaving 10 bases of the junction unmatched. Germline-derived CDR1 and CDR2 are SQVTM and ANQGSEA. The CDR3 coding sequence is TGCAGCGTACGAGGGACAGGGGGCGGGGCGGATACGCAGTATTTT. Its translation: CSVRGTGGGADTQYF.

The V call is TRBV30, the J call TRBJ1-4; D possibly corresponds to TRBD1 (5 bases). V was cut by 4 bases and J by 7 bases, with 10 bases left in between. Germline V gene data show CDR1 as GTSNPN and CDR2 as SVGIG (reference sequence). There are 12 residues in the CDR3. The CDR3 loop is CAWTVGPEKLFF. In nucleotides, the CDR3 is TGTGCCTGGACCGTGGGGCCTGAAAAACTGTTTTTT.

This sequence joins TRBV7-9 and TRBJ2-2; D uncertain. Trimming removed 7 bases at V and 6 bases at J, with 9 bases between. This CDR3 has 12 amino acids. The germline V gene encodes CDR1 SEHNR and CDR2 FQNEAQ (reference sequence). CDR3 sequence (DNA): TGTGCCAGCAATTGGGGTCCCGGGGAGCTGTTTTTT. It translates to CASNWGPGELFF. The full variable domain, completed using reference TRBV7-9 and TRBJ2-2, is DTGVSQNPRHKITKRGQNVTFRCDPISEHNRLYWYRQTLGQGPEFLTYFQNEAQLEKSRLLSDRFSAERPKGSFSTLEIQRTEQGDSAMYLCASNWGPGELFFGEGSRLTVL.

The rearrangement joins TRBV6-5 to TRBJ2-7; maybe TRBD1 (6 bases). V was clipped by 5 bases and J by 3 bases, with 11 bases between them. Germline assignment: CDR1 MNHEY and CDR2 SVGAGI. The CDR3 has 13 residues. The CDR3: CASSTGQIYEQYF. CDR3 coding DNA: TGTGCCAGCAGTACCGGACAGATCTACGAGCAGTACTTC.

The rearrangement links TRBV4-2 to TRBJ2-7; TRBD2 agrees at 8 bases. The trim removed 5 bases at V and 3 bases at J, leaving 9 bases unmatched. The germline CDR1 and CDR2 sequences are LGHNA and YNFKEQ. CDR3 length: 15 amino acids. The CDR3 region is CASSSWGGGSYEQYF. For the CDR3, the DNA is TGTGCCAGCAGCTCTTGGGGCGGGGGGAGCTACGAGCAGTACTTC.

This clone appeared once. V is TRBV4-1 and J is TRBJ1-2; 8 positions agree with TRBD1. V lost 3 bases, J lost 2 bases, and 5 bases stayed unmatched. CDR3 length equals 15 residues. Germline CDR1 MGHRA, CDR2 YSYEKL. The CDR3 nucleotides are TGCGCCAGCAGCCAGTACGGACAGGGAAACTATGGCTACACCTTC. Protein: CASSQYGQGNYGYTF.

The rearrangement joins TRBV13 to TRBJ2-1; 12 bases are a match to TRBD2. Germline V gives CDR1 PRHDT, CDR2 FYEKMQ (reference sequence). CDR3 length: 19 amino acids. J lost 9 bases, V lost 5 bases, and 20 bases had no gene match. CDR3 in amino acids: CASSPRGLAGGPLSIEQFF. The CDR3 nucleotides read TGTGCCAGCAGCCCGAGGGGGCTAGCGGGAGGGCCTCTATCGATTGAGCAGTTCTTC.

Of note for this clone: Distinct nucleotide sequences in the sample also encode this CDR3. This chain uses TRBV7-3 with TRBJ2-1; TRBD1 agrees at 8 bases. The CDR3 runs 15 residues. Trimming removed 4 bases from V and 0 bases from J; junction bases left unmatched: 2. In germline, CDR1 is SGHTA, CDR2 FQGTGA. The DNA for the CDR3 is TGTGCCAGCAGCTCCACAGGGGGCTCCTACAATGAGCAGTTCTTC. It is translated as CASSSTGGSYNEQFF.